This TCR beta chain comes out of a study of T cells in women clearing cervical HPV infection. Study information: No precancer developed; the control's incident HPV16 infection cleared within 12 months. For cases, blood was sampled a median about 140 days after lesion detection, interquartile range about 90 to 230 days.

Sequencing was performed with immunoSEQ multiplex PCR; in TCRdb, only in-frame clones are kept and a portion is missing. Its listing shows over 15,000 clones. Notes on the study in general: Timing of associations relative to infection is unclear; T-cell subsets were not isolated.

Remarks on this clone: The target antigen is unknown. The read comes to an end 3 residues before the CDR3 does, leaving the germline J gene to fill in the end.

The CDR3 runs 13 residues. CDR1 and CDR2 from the germline V gene are SGHTA and FQGNSA. This sequence originates from a woman between 18 and 69 years old with a cervical HPV16 infection that either progressed to CIN3+ or cleared (not recorded which). The sequencing sample was made of blood buffy coat. The rearrangement uses TRBV7-2 and TRBJ1-1, with 9 bases lining up with TRBD1. The sequenced part of the CDR3 DNA is TGTGCCAGCAGCCTCTTAAGACAGGGGGAG. This sequence encodes CASSLLRQGE. The complete CDR3 reads CASSLLRQGEAFF.